This T cell receptor (beta chain) derives from a study of blood T cell repertoires in COVID-19 (dated by TCRdb to the early 2020s). About the study as a whole: The collaborator samples originated in the United States, Italy and Spain and spanned the acute and convalescent phases of COVID-19. The material from the prospective study consisted of cDNA or gDNA derived from T cells, B-cell-depleted T cells, or PBMCs. Subjects who had been exposed to COVID-19, were actively infected with it, or had recovered from it provided the deeply sampled blood TCRbeta repertoires that made up the dataset. The repertoires were released in a freely available public database intended as a resource for research on the immune response to SARS-CoV-2. The samples were drawn from the first 160 participants of the ongoing ImmuneRACE study and from roughly 1,300 subjects provided by 6 global collaborators. Sample metadata almost always included a de-identified subject ID, COVID-19 status, age in years and sex. HLA class I and class II types, where available, came from metadata supplied by the sample provider rather than from assay-based typing. Study-wide findings and limitations: The amount of clinical and demographic metadata varied by source and participant and was provided uncurated.

Trimming accounts for 3 bases at V and 7 bases at J, while the number of junction bases matched to no gene is 6. Via the germline V gene, CDR1 is KGHSH and CDR2 LQKENI. The cysteine opens and the phenylalanine closes a CDR3 of 17 amino acids. The retained sequence is limited to the CDR3, 51 bases, with the frame set at the first base. With respect to this clone: The clone's antigen remains unknown. No base quality information exists; no much larger clone differs at one position.

TCRbeta CDR3 regions were amplified from genomic DNA by means of the immunoSEQ Assay, a bias-controlled multiplex PCR. From the authors' description of their analysis: Nucleated cell counts per sample were estimated from amplification of reference gene primers within the assay. Sequence reads were collapsed and filtered to measure the absolute abundance of every unique TCRbeta CDR3 rearrangement. For each sample, productive Simpson clonality was calculated as the square root of Simpson's diversity index over productive rearrangements. Imported from immuneACCESS, the table was reduced by TCRdb to in-frame sequences with V and J called. These copies leave out some clones; in studies compared against another copy, an unresolved V gene accounts for under half, and the cause of the remainder is not known. V, J and clone size derive from that table, while D and trimming were established from the DNA sequence. This sample has about 350,000 clones in its table, and around nine tenths of those were observed once. Approximately 1% of the sample comes from the top ten.

In the prospective study, participants were roughly 18 to 100 years old, resided in 24 geographic areas of the United States, and were enrolled through a virtual design. To assign participants to cohorts, the prospective study relied on clinical history that participants themselves reported in a screening survey and a study questionnaire. Exposed participants were defined as having been in contact with someone with a PCR-confirmed or clinician-diagnosed COVID-19 case within 2 weeks of study entry. Mobile phlebotomists in the prospective study collected whole blood, serum and a nasopharyngeal or oropharyngeal swab from every participant. Prospective study participants could optionally give additional blood draws and questionnaires over an approximately 2-month period. Before DNA extraction, blood samples from the prospective study were shipped at room temperature or frozen.

The clonotype originates from a woman aged 30 to 39 who had been exposed to COVID-19. Specimen: PBMCs or T cells enriched from blood (not recorded which). The rearranged segments are TRBV18 and TRBJ2-1, with 16 central nucleotides matching TRBD2. The nucleotide sequence reads as follows: TGTGCCAGCTCACCCGGGACTAGCGGGAGGGCCGGAAATGAGCAGTTCTTC. This encodes CASSPGTSGRAGNEQFF.